This T cell receptor (beta chain) was identified during a study of blood T cell repertoires in COVID-19. Study background: Samples representing acute and convalescent COVID-19 were sourced from the United States, Italy and Spain. T cells, B-cell-depleted T cells, or PBMCs provided the cDNA or gDNA that served as material.

The CDR3 loop spans 14 amino acids. Germline assignment: CDR1 DFQATT and CDR2 SNEGSKA (reference sequence). With 3 bases clipped from V and 2 bases from J, the junction kept 6 bases outside the gene matches. In the original workflow: Estimation of nucleated cell counts was performed using reference gene primer amplification. Data came from immunoSEQ multiplex PCR; TCRdb stores just in-frame clones and leaves some out. That table furnishes V, J and clone size, whereas the DNA furnished D and trimming. The sample lists some 260,000 clones, approximately 82% occurring once. The gene calls are TRBV20-1 and TRBJ2-7, with TRBD1 identical over 8 bases. The receptor's source is a woman aged 18-30 years with acute or convalescent COVID-19. Material for sequencing was peripheral blood. The CDR3 DNA reads TGCAGTGCTAGTTTGGGGACAGGACCCTACGAGCAGTACTTC. Translating it yields CSASLGTGPYEQYF.